Following are 20 T cell receptor beta chains from one sample sequenced in a study of T cell clones after liver transplantation. Method: immunoSEQ multiplex PCR; TCRdb's copy keeps in-frame clones and lacks some. The data hold roughly 73,000 clones, with roughly 80% observed a single time. Material: CD4+ T cells from blood, obtained before liver transplant. Receptors were obtained from a human donor who received a liver transplant.

The V gene is TRBV2, the J gene TRBJ1-5; D perhaps matches TRBD1 (6 bases). Per the germline V gene, CDR1 is SNHLY and CDR2 is FYNNEI. The CDR3 loop spans 15 amino acids. V lost 2 bases, J lost 2 bases, and 10 bases lay in between. In nucleotides, the CDR3 is TGTGCCAGCAGTGAAACAGGGACACGCAATCAGCCCCAGCATTTT. Translated: CASSETGTRNQPQHF.

V usage is TRBV5-1 and J usage is TRBJ2-1; TRBD2 aligns across 12 bases. The germline V gene has CDR1 SGHRS and CDR2 YFSETQ. Trimming at V came to 0 bases and at J to 5 bases, leaving 3 bases not matched to a gene. CDR3 length: 16 residues. The CDR3 DNA sequence: TGCGCCAGCAGCTTGGGACTAGCGGGAGAGGACAATGAGCAGTTCTTC. Translated, it gives CASSLGLAGEDNEQFF.

The rearrangement joins TRBV18 to TRBJ2-7, with 7 bases identical to TRBD2. The trim removed 6 bases at V and 5 bases at J, leaving 13 bases unmatched. CDR3 size: 15 residues. CDR1 and CDR2 (germline): KGHSH, LQKENI. The CDR3 loop reads CASSPRRREIDEQYF. The CDR3 DNA is TGTGCCAGCTCCCCCCGGCGGCGGGAGATCGACGAGCAGTACTTC.

The table lists this clone with a few counts. V and J are TRBV5-6 and TRBJ2-7; D not certain. This CDR3 region has 13 residues. Trimming took off 4 bases at V and 7 bases at J, with 15 bases between the two ends. Germline CDR1 SGHDT, CDR2 YYEEEE. As DNA, the CDR3 is TGTGCCAGCAGCATTAAGACGGGCTGGGAGCAGTACTTC. Its protein is CASSIKTGWEQYF.

The sample holds a few counts of this clone. V gene TRBV28 combines with J gene TRBJ2-1, with D uncertain. Trimming cost V 2 bases and J 9 bases, with 14 bases left between them. Germline CDR1 reads MDHEN; CDR2 reads SYDVKM. The CDR3 has 14 amino acids. The CDR3 region is CASSLVGLVFEQFF. As DNA, the CDR3 is TGTGCCAGCAGTTTAGTAGGTCTAGTTTTTGAGCAGTTCTTC.

The J gene is TRBJ1-4, the V gene TRBV6-1; D might be TRBD1 (5 bases). Germline CDR1 is MNHNS and CDR2 is SASEGT. The CDR3 is 14 amino acids. Trimming cost V 5 bases and J 5 bases, with 12 bases left between them. The CDR3 protein is CASSIQGANEKLFF. As DNA, the CDR3 is TGTGCCAGCAGTATCCAGGGCGCCAATGAAAAACTGTTTTTT.

The chain employs TRBV27 and TRBJ1-1, with 10 bases aligning to TRBD1. In germline, CDR1 is MNHEY, CDR2 SMNVEV (reference sequence). The CDR3 spans 15 residues. V lost 2 bases, J lost 4 bases, and 4 bases stayed unmatched. CDR3 in amino acids: CASSLSRTGGTEAFF. The CDR3 DNA sequence: TGTGCCAGCAGTTTAAGTCGGACAGGGGGCACTGAAGCTTTCTTT.

The V and J genes are TRBV5-4 and TRBJ2-7; TRBD2 might be the D (6 bases). V lost 4 bases and J lost 3, with 11 bases in between. Looked up from germline, CDR1 is SGHNT and CDR2 is YYREEE (reference sequence). CDR3 length: 13 amino acids. CDR3 nucleotide sequence: TGTGCCAGCAGCCGGGACTCTAACTACGAGCAGTACTTC. Encoded protein: CASSRDSNYEQYF.

This chain connects TRBV28 to TRBJ2-2; no reliable D call. The V end lost 9 bases, the J end lost 0 bases, and 8 bases lay between the germline ends. Germline CDR1 is MDHEN and CDR2 is SYDVKM. The CDR3 consists of 13 residues. The DNA of the CDR3 is TGTGCCAGGGCTGATTCGAACACCGGGGAGCTGTTTTTT. Its translation is CARADSNTGELFF.

The gene calls are TRBV5-4 and TRBJ2-5, with D possibly being TRBD1 (7 bases). The CDR3 consists of 14 residues. Germline CDR1 reads SGHNT; CDR2 reads YYREEE (reference sequence). V lost 4 bases and J lost 1, with 11 bases in between. CDR3 DNA sequence: TGTGCCAGCAGCGCGGGACAGTTCCAAGAGACCCAGTACTTC. It specifies CASSAGQFQETQYF.

The chain links TRBV12-1 to TRBJ2-2; the listed D gene, TRBD1, was not tested against the DNA. TRBV12-1 is a known pseudogene. This CDR3 has 16 residues. The CDR3 nucleotides read TGTGCCAGCAGCTCGGGACAGGGGGGGTTCACCGGGGAGCTGTTTTTT. Its protein product is CASSSGQGGFTGELFF.

The chain combines TRBV18 with TRBJ1-2; D remains ambiguous. Germline V lookup: CDR1 KGHSH, CDR2 LQKENI. V was trimmed by 3 bases and J by 4 bases, leaving 12 bases between them. The CDR3 contains 14 residues. The CDR3, as DNA: TGTGCCAGCTCACCTAAGGGCGTTGGCTATGGCTACACCTTC. The encoded protein is CASSPKGVGYGYTF.

V is TRBV7-2 and J is TRBJ1-1; D perhaps matches TRBD1 (6 bases). V lost 2 bases and J 4 bases, leaving 11 bases between the germline ends. Germline V gene data show CDR1 as SGHTA and CDR2 as FQGNSA. This CDR3 has 14 residues. For the CDR3, the DNA is TGTGCCAGCAGCTTAAGGGGGACGGCCACTGAAGCTTTCTTT. As protein: CASSLRGTATEAFF. Filled out from reference TRBV7-2 and TRBJ1-1, the complete variable domain reads GAGVSQSPSNKVTEKGKDVELRCDPISGHTALYWYRQSLGQGLEFLIYFQGNSAPDKSGLPSDRFSAERTGGSVSTLTIQRTQQEDSAVYLCASSLRGTATEAFFGQGTRLTVV.

The rearrangement joins TRBV7-2 to TRBJ2-7; the match to TRBD2 covers 9 bases. CDR3 length: 15 residues. V lost 4 bases to trimming and J lost 1 base; unmatched junction nucleotides: 5. Germline CDR1 is SGHTA and CDR2 is FQGNSA. CDR3 nucleotide sequence: TGTGCCAGCAGCTCACAGACTAGCGGTTCCTACGAGCAGTACTTC. Protein: CASSSQTSGSYEQYF.

The rearrangement links TRBV6-6 to TRBJ2-3, with D unclear. Germline V lookup: CDR1 MNHNY, CDR2 SVGAGI (reference sequence). The CDR3 has 14 residues. V was clipped by 7 bases and J by 4 bases, with 15 bases between them. The CDR3 protein is CASNLGYQADTQYF. As DNA, the CDR3 is TGTGCCAGCAATCTAGGTTATCAGGCAGATACGCAGTATTTT.

V and J are TRBV10-3 and TRBJ2-2; TRBD2 matches 12 bases. CDR3 length: 20 residues. In germline, CDR1 is ENHRY, CDR2 SYGVKD. Trimming removed 4 bases from V and 6 bases from J; junction bases left unmatched: 18. The CDR3 DNA reads TGTGCCATCAGTGCCCTCACCGGACTAGCGGGATCAGAAGGAGCCGGGGAGCTGTTTTTT. Its protein product is CAISALTGLAGSEGAGELFF.

This chain connects TRBV6-5 to TRBJ1-5, with D maybe TRBD1 (5 bases). Germline V gene lookup returns CDR1 MNHEY and CDR2 SVGAGI. The CDR3 totals 13 residues. Trimming removed 5 bases from V and 10 bases from J, with 15 bases in between. The CDR3 region is CASSRQGVGPQHF. The DNA for the CDR3 is TGTGCCAGCAGTCGGCAGGGAGTGGGCCCCCAGCATTTT.

This chain uses TRBV5-4 with TRBJ2-1; D uncertain. Trimming left V 0 bases short and J 10 bases short, with 11 bases between. This CDR3 has 13 residues. The germline V gene has CDR1 SGHNT and CDR2 YYREEE (reference sequence). The CDR3 is CASSLEAFGEQFF. The CDR3 DNA is TGTGCCAGCAGCTTGGAAGCTTTCGGCGAGCAGTTCTTC.

V and J are TRBV27 and TRBJ2-2, with 9 nucleotides matching TRBD1. J was trimmed by 5 bases and V by 4 bases; bases with no gene match: 8. The germline V gene encodes CDR1 MNHEY and CDR2 SMNVEV (reference sequence). The CDR3 is 16 residues long. CDR3 coding DNA: TGTGCCAGCAGTTCGATAAGACAGGGGGGTACCGGGGAGCTGTTTTTT. Protein sequence: CASSSIRQGGTGELFF.

This clone was seen more than once but under ten times. V gene TRBV5-1 combines with J gene TRBJ1-2; 12 nucleotides agree with TRBD1. Losses at the gene ends were 3 bases for V and 3 bases for J; bases not matched to a gene: 6. Germline V gene sequence: CDR1 SGHRS, CDR2 YFSETQ. This CDR3 has 16 amino acids. CDR3: CASSSRDRGRYYGYTF. Here the CDR3 DNA reads TGCGCCAGCAGCTCCCGGGACAGGGGGCGGTACTATGGCTACACCTTC.